The rows below give T cell receptor beta chains drawn from one sample of a study of T cell responses to AZD1222 COVID-19 vaccine. Using immunoSEQ multiplex PCR, the repertoire was profiled, and TCRdb retains in-frame clones only, with some absent. The profile covers about 270,000 clones, with around 93% appearing a single time and around 0.5% taken by the ten largest. The source material was peripheral blood, sampled 28 days after the second AZD1222 dose. The receptors were sampled from an adult who received the AZD1222 COVID-19 vaccine. CDR3s include the opening cysteine and the closing phenylalanine or tryptophan. Fields, in order: D gene, J gene, CDR3 length, clone size, V gene, CDR3 DNA, CDR3 protein. A D gene is named only where the DNA matches it firmly. Size is omitted from some rows. Given values are once, few, many or a class for expanded clones.

d_call: TRBD2
j_call: TRBJ2-3
cdr3_length: 17
clone_size: few
v_call: TRBV7-8
cdr3_nt: TGTGCCAGCAGCTTACCCCTTCGACTAGCGTACGCAGGTACGCAGTATTTT
cdr3_aa: CASSLPLRLAYAGTQYF

d_call: TRBD1
j_call: TRBJ2-7
cdr3_length: 15
clone_size: NA
v_call: TRBV28
cdr3_nt: TGTGCCAGCAGTTGGCGGGGACAGGGTGGGGGCGAGCAGTACTTC
cdr3_aa: CASSWRGQGGGEQYF

d_call: NA
j_call: TRBJ2-7
cdr3_length: 13
clone_size: NA
v_call: TRBV10-3
cdr3_nt: TGTGCCATCAGGGACGGACGGAGCTACGAGCAGTACTTC
cdr3_aa: CAIRDGRSYEQYF

d_call: NA
j_call: TRBJ1-2
cdr3_length: 13
clone_size: NA
v_call: TRBV5-1
cdr3_nt: TGCGCCAGCAGCTTGAGTACTTTGGACGGCTACACCTTC
cdr3_aa: CASSLSTLDGYTF

d_call: NA
j_call: TRBJ1-3
cdr3_length: 15
clone_size: NA
v_call: TRBV6-5
cdr3_nt: TGTGCCAGCAGTTACGGACCGGTCTCTGGAAACACCATATATTTT
cdr3_aa: CASSYGPVSGNTIYF

d_call: NA
j_call: TRBJ1-6
cdr3_length: 14
clone_size: NA
v_call: TRBV2
cdr3_nt: TGTGCCAGCAGCCACAGGGACGGGGGCTCACCCCTCCACTTT
cdr3_aa: CASSHRDGGSPLHF

d_call: NA
j_call: TRBJ2-5
cdr3_length: 12
clone_size: NA
v_call: TRBV6-1
cdr3_nt: TGTGCCAGCAGTGAAGGAGGAGAGACCCAGTACTTC
cdr3_aa: CASSEGGETQYF

d_call: TRBD1
j_call: TRBJ2-2
cdr3_length: 16
clone_size: NA
v_call: TRBV3-1/TRBV3-2
cdr3_nt: TGTGCCAGCAGCCACGATTGGACAGGGAACACCGGGGAGCTGTTTTTT
cdr3_aa: CASSHDWTGNTGELFF

d_call: NA
j_call: TRBJ1-2
cdr3_length: 12
clone_size: NA
v_call: TRBV15
cdr3_nt: TGTGCCACCAGCAGAGGTTCCGTAGGCTACACCTTC
cdr3_aa: CATSRGSVGYTF

d_call: NA
j_call: TRBJ1-5
cdr3_length: 12
clone_size: NA
v_call: TRBV28
cdr3_nt: TGTGCCAGCAGTTTAGTGGGGGAGCCCCAGCATTTT
cdr3_aa: CASSLVGEPQHF

d_call: NA
j_call: TRBJ1-4
cdr3_length: 15
clone_size: NA
v_call: TRBV6-2/TRBV6-3
cdr3_nt: TGTGCCAGCAGTGCCGGGGTTGCAACTAATGAAAAACTGTTTTTT
cdr3_aa: CASSAGVATNEKLFF

d_call: NA
j_call: TRBJ1-3
cdr3_length: 13
clone_size: NA
v_call: TRBV30
cdr3_nt: TGTGCCTGGATACCTCGCTCTGGAAACACCATATATTTT
cdr3_aa: CAWIPRSGNTIYF

d_call: NA
j_call: TRBJ2-7
cdr3_length: 13
clone_size: once
v_call: TRBV7-2
cdr3_nt: TGTGCCAGCAGCGGGTGGCAATCTCGCGAGCAGTACTTC
cdr3_aa: CASSGWQSREQYF

d_call: NA
j_call: TRBJ1-5
cdr3_length: 12
clone_size: NA
v_call: TRBV28
cdr3_nt: TGTGCCAGCCTGGGGAGCAATCAGCCCCAGCATTTT
cdr3_aa: CASLGSNQPQHF

d_call: TRBD1
j_call: TRBJ1-3
cdr3_length: 17
clone_size: NA
v_call: TRBV29-1
cdr3_nt: TGCAGCGCCTCCGGGACAGGGATTACTAGCTCTGGAAACACCATATATTTT
cdr3_aa: CSASGTGITSSGNTIYF

d_call: TRBD1
j_call: TRBJ1-1
cdr3_length: 13
clone_size: NA
v_call: TRBV7-9
cdr3_nt: TGTGCCAGCAGCCCCAGGGACAGGGGGGAAGCTTTCTTT
cdr3_aa: CASSPRDRGEAFF

d_call: NA
j_call: TRBJ2-1
cdr3_length: 13
clone_size: NA
v_call: TRBV5-6
cdr3_nt: TGTGCCAGCAATAATAAGGGGGTAAATGAGCAGTTCTTC
cdr3_aa: CASNNKGVNEQFF

d_call: NA
j_call: TRBJ1-1
cdr3_length: 13
clone_size: once
v_call: TRBV7-2
cdr3_nt: TGTGCCAGCAGCTTGGACGGCTACACTGAAGCTTTCTTT
cdr3_aa: CASSLDGYTEAFF

d_call: TRBD1
j_call: TRBJ2-7
cdr3_length: 14
clone_size: NA
v_call: TRBV27
cdr3_nt: TGTGCCAGCAGTCCGGGACAGGGGGCATACGAGCAGTACTTC
cdr3_aa: CASSPGQGAYEQYF

d_call: TRBD1
j_call: TRBJ1-6
cdr3_length: 20
clone_size: NA
v_call: TRBV28
cdr3_nt: TGTGCCAGCAGAAATCTTACAGGGGGCGCTGGGCCCTTCTATAATTCACCCCTCCACTTT
cdr3_aa: CASRNLTGGAGPFYNSPLHF

d_call: NA
j_call: TRBJ1-5
cdr3_length: 13
clone_size: NA
v_call: TRBV2
cdr3_nt: TGTGCCAGCAGTGAAGGCCTGGGACAGCCCCAGCATTTT
cdr3_aa: CASSEGLGQPQHF

d_call: NA
j_call: TRBJ1-2
cdr3_length: 16
clone_size: NA
v_call: TRBV9
cdr3_nt: TGTGCCAGCAGCGTAGGAGGGTCCGTAAAGGGCATAAGCTACACCTTC
cdr3_aa: CASSVGGSVKGISYTF

d_call: NA
j_call: TRBJ2-2
cdr3_length: 14
clone_size: NA
v_call: TRBV7-2
cdr3_nt: TGTGCCAGCAGCCCGTCCTCTTGGGCCGGGGAGCTGTTTTTT
cdr3_aa: CASSPSSWAGELFF

d_call: NA
j_call: TRBJ2-2
cdr3_length: 16
clone_size: NA
v_call: TRBV7-7
cdr3_nt: TGTGCTAGCAGCTCCGTGCAGGGTGAGAACACCGGGGAGCTGTTTTTT
cdr3_aa: CASSSVQGENTGELFF

d_call: NA
j_call: TRBJ2-7
cdr3_length: 16
clone_size: NA
v_call: TRBV11-2
cdr3_nt: TGTGCCAGCAGCTCTCATCGGGGTAGCGCATCCTACGAGCAGTACTTC
cdr3_aa: CASSSHRGSASYEQYF

d_call: TRBD2
j_call: TRBJ2-7
cdr3_length: 16
clone_size: once
v_call: TRBV5-1
cdr3_nt: TGCGCCAGCAGCTTGTCTAGCGGGGGAGGCTCCTACGAGCAGTACTTC
cdr3_aa: CASSLSSGGGSYEQYF